The rows below give T cell receptor beta chains drawn from one sample of a study of shared clonotypes between healthy human individuals. Profiled with immunoSEQ multiplex PCR; TCRdb holds only in-frame clones, not every one. This sample has about 2.3 million clones, with 85% to 95% found just once. The sequencing sample was made of naive CD4+ T cells from PBMCs. These receptors were taken from a young man in good health. Some clones in this sample may be carry-over from other donors' samples. CDR3s include the opening cysteine and the closing phenylalanine or tryptophan. A D gene is named only where the DNA matches it firmly. Rows may omit the clone size; those that give it use once, few, many or a size class.

J gene: TRBJ2-5
clone size: -
D gene: -
CDR3 length: 15
V gene: TRBV7-2
CDR3 protein: CASSFRQGGGETQYF
CDR3 DNA: TGTGCCAGCAGCTTTCGACAGGGCGGGGGAGAGACCCAGTACTTC

J gene: TRBJ2-7
clone size: -
D gene: TRBD1
CDR3 length: 14
V gene: TRBV19
CDR3 protein: CASSPKGARDEQYF
CDR3 DNA: TGTGCCAGTAGTCCTAAGGGGGCTCGGGACGAGCAGTACTTC

J gene: TRBJ2-7
clone size: -
D gene: TRBD1
CDR3 length: 15
V gene: TRBV30
CDR3 protein: CAWSVPGQGITEQYF
CDR3 DNA: TGTGCCTGGAGTGTCCCGGGACAGGGGATAACCGAGCAGTACTTC

J gene: TRBJ2-5
clone size: -
D gene: -
CDR3 length: 14
V gene: TRBV27
CDR3 protein: CASSRLGVLETQYF
CDR3 DNA: TGTGCCAGCAGTCGGTTAGGGGTCTTGGAGACCCAGTACTTC

J gene: TRBJ2-1
clone size: -
D gene: TRBD1
CDR3 length: 15
V gene: TRBV6-5
CDR3 protein: CASRVDRAQYNEQFF
CDR3 DNA: TGTGCCAGCAGGGTTGACAGGGCTCAATACAATGAGCAGTTCTTC

J gene: TRBJ1-2
clone size: once
D gene: -
CDR3 length: 13
V gene: TRBV4-3
CDR3 protein: CASSQENGAGYTF
CDR3 DNA: TGCGCCAGCAGCCAAGAAAACGGGGCTGGCTACACCTTC

J gene: TRBJ2-3
clone size: -
D gene: TRBD2
CDR3 length: 15
V gene: TRBV29-1
CDR3 protein: CSVQGLAGGSGTQYF
CDR3 DNA: TGCAGCGTTCAGGGACTAGCGGGAGGTAGTGGTACGCAGTATTTT

J gene: TRBJ1-3
clone size: many
D gene: -
CDR3 length: 17
V gene: TRBV28
CDR3 protein: CASSLLGLRGTPGTIYF
CDR3 DNA: TGTGCCAGCAGTTTATTGGGCCTGCGAGGCACACCAGGAACCATATATTTT

J gene: TRBJ2-7
clone size: -
D gene: TRBD1
CDR3 length: 16
V gene: TRBV28
CDR3 protein: CASTPRGTGGRNEQYF
CDR3 DNA: TGTGCCAGCACCCCTCGGGGGACAGGGGGCAGGAACGAGCAGTACTTC

J gene: TRBJ1-1
clone size: -
D gene: -
CDR3 length: 15
V gene: TRBV15
CDR3 protein: CATSRVDFLNTEAFF
CDR3 DNA: TGTGCCACCAGCAGAGTCGATTTCTTGAACACTGAAGCTTTCTTT

J gene: TRBJ2-1
clone size: -
D gene: TRBD2
CDR3 length: 15
V gene: TRBV6-5
CDR3 protein: CASSYVSGRYNEQFF
CDR3 DNA: TGTGCCAGCAGTTACGTTAGCGGGAGGTACAATGAGCAGTTCTTC

J gene: TRBJ2-3
clone size: -
D gene: -
CDR3 length: 11
V gene: TRBV6-5
CDR3 protein: CASRGTDTQYF
CDR3 DNA: TGTGCCAGCAGAGGAACAGATACGCAGTATTTT

J gene: TRBJ2-6
clone size: -
D gene: -
CDR3 length: 12
V gene: TRBV30
CDR3 protein: CAWDGKANVLTF
CDR3 DNA: TGTGCCTGGGATGGGAAGGCCAACGTCCTGACTTTC

J gene: TRBJ2-5
clone size: -
D gene: -
CDR3 length: 15
V gene: TRBV2
CDR3 protein: CASRDSGLLQETQYF
CDR3 DNA: TGTGCCAGCAGAGATTCCGGCCTCCTCCAAGAGACCCAGTACTTC

J gene: TRBJ2-3
clone size: once
D gene: TRBD2
CDR3 length: 15
V gene: TRBV5-1
CDR3 protein: CASRLGLAGADTQYF
CDR3 DNA: TGCGCCAGCAGATTGGGACTAGCGGGAGCAGATACGCAGTATTTT

J gene: TRBJ2-1
clone size: -
D gene: -
CDR3 length: 12
V gene: TRBV10-3
CDR3 protein: CAISESQGGLFF
CDR3 DNA: TGTGCCATCAGTGAGTCGCAGGGGGGTCTGTTCTTC

J gene: TRBJ2-2
clone size: -
D gene: TRBD2
CDR3 length: 18
V gene: TRBV5-1
CDR3 protein: CASSLVSSGSGGTGELFF
CDR3 DNA: TGCGCCAGCAGCTTGGTGTCCAGCGGGAGCGGGGGCACCGGGGAGCTGTTTTTT

J gene: TRBJ2-5
clone size: -
D gene: TRBD1
CDR3 length: 19
V gene: TRBV10-3
CDR3 protein: CAISDATGAWGGPPGTQYF
CDR3 DNA: TGTGCCATCAGTGACGCGACAGGGGCCTGGGGCGGCCCGCCCGGGACCCAGTACTTC

J gene: TRBJ2-2
clone size: -
D gene: -
CDR3 length: 15
V gene: TRBV5-6
CDR3 protein: CASSPLGAGTGELFF
CDR3 DNA: TGTGCCAGCAGCCCGTTGGGGGCCGGGACCGGGGAGCTGTTTTTT

J gene: TRBJ1-4
clone size: -
D gene: -
CDR3 length: 13
V gene: TRBV5-1
CDR3 protein: CASSLGFSEKLFF
CDR3 DNA: TGCGCCAGCAGCTTGGGGTTCAGTGAAAAACTGTTTTTT

J gene: TRBJ1-2
clone size: -
D gene: -
CDR3 length: 15
V gene: TRBV19
CDR3 protein: CASSRHRETNYGYTF
CDR3 DNA: TGTGCCAGTAGTCGTCATAGGGAGACGAACTATGGCTACACCTTC

J gene: TRBJ1-1
clone size: -
D gene: TRBD1
CDR3 length: 13
V gene: TRBV11-3
CDR3 protein: CASSTWDSPEAFF
CDR3 DNA: TGTGCCAGCAGCACCTGGGACAGCCCTGAAGCTTTCTTT

J gene: TRBJ2-7
clone size: -
D gene: -
CDR3 length: 11
V gene: TRBV28
CDR3 protein: CASRGDYEQYF
CDR3 DNA: TGTGCCAGCAGGGGGGACTACGAGCAGTACTTC

J gene: TRBJ1-4
clone size: -
D gene: -
CDR3 length: 13
V gene: TRBV7-9
CDR3 protein: CASSLASWDKLFF
CDR3 DNA: TGTGCCAGCAGCTTAGCGAGCTGGGATAAACTGTTTTTT

J gene: TRBJ1-1
clone size: -
D gene: TRBD1
CDR3 length: 14
V gene: TRBV18
CDR3 protein: CASSQDRGVTEAFF
CDR3 DNA: TGTGCCAGCTCACAGGACAGGGGGGTCACTGAAGCTTTCTTT

J gene: TRBJ2-5
clone size: -
D gene: -
CDR3 length: 15
V gene: TRBV5-1
CDR3 protein: CASSLEAIQRGTQYF
CDR3 DNA: TGCGCCAGCAGCTTGGAGGCCATTCAGAGGGGGACCCAGTACTTC

J gene: TRBJ2-7
clone size: -
D gene: TRBD2
CDR3 length: 16
V gene: TRBV11-3
CDR3 protein: CASSKTRLAVPYEQYF
CDR3 DNA: TGTGCCAGCAGCAAAACGCGGCTAGCGGTACCCTACGAGCAGTACTTC

J gene: TRBJ2-7
clone size: -
D gene: TRBD1
CDR3 length: 15
V gene: TRBV7-2
CDR3 protein: CASSLDGDRGYEQYF
CDR3 DNA: TGTGCCAGCAGCTTAGACGGGGACAGGGGCTACGAGCAGTACTTC